This TCR beta chain is drawn from a study of cytomegalovirus exposure and HLA in healthy donors. Overall study results and limits: About 150 TCR beta chains were listed as cytomegalovirus-associated. It was in a later analysis that TCR association rates were seen to vary by HLA locus, highest for DRB1 and lowest for HLA-C. Later analysis indicated greater clonal expansion among HLA-associated TCR beta chains than among equally common other chains. In a later analysis, the majority of CMV-associated beta chains seemingly showed HLA restriction.

About this clone itself: Its antigen remains unknown.

CDR3 length: 16 residues. V lost 1 base, J lost 0 bases, and 13 bases lay in between. Germline CDR1 is ENHRY and CDR2 is SYGVKD. The PCR made use of 60 Vbeta and 13 Jbeta primers. TCRdb's copy holds only in-frame clones and misses some; the assay was immunoSEQ multiplex PCR. This sample's table has 150,000 or so clones. The source of this sequence is a woman between 55 and 75 years old in good health and CMV-seronegative. Specimen: PBMCs. The chain recombines TRBV10-3 with TRBJ2-7, with D maybe TRBD2 (6 bases). CDR3 bases: TGTGCCATCAGTGAGTTCGGCGGAGGGAGCTCCTACGAGCAGTACTTC. Amino acids: CAISEFGGGSSYEQYF.